This T cell receptor (beta chain) was identified during a study of T cell clusters in autoimmune cytopenias. Study details: TRB sequencing had a median around 52,000 reads and under 2,500 distinct clonotypes per sample.

Each sample's input was around 270 ng genomic DNA, 30,000 to 45,000 genome equivalents. Germline V gene lookup returns CDR1 MNHEY and CDR2 SMNVEV (reference sequence). This CDR3 is built from 13 residues. TRB was amplified by touch-down multiplex PCR, primer pools A and B combined. TCRdb reprocessed the multiplex PCR reads; each CDR3 protein has one entry and no DNA is given. The data show just over 6,000 distinct CDR3 sequences, and the top ten clones hold roughly 38%. The same data also went into a second study, on T cell repertoires in aging, cancer and after chemotherapy. That work adds: Repeat sampling of healthy donors over several months to years showed clear clonal overlap. Age-matched healthy donors had significantly more diverse, less clonal blood TCR repertoires than untreated cancer patients. In cancer patients, declining TCR diversity with age involved lost richness and lost evenness.

The chain employs TRBV27 and TRBJ2-5; TCRdb picks TRBD1, but there is no DNA to check that call. The TCR comes from a human donor in good health. The sample taken for sequencing was peripheral blood. The CDR3 loop reads CASSFGGQETQYF.